This T cell receptor beta chain emerged from a study of T cell responses to AZD1222 COVID-19 vaccine. Study observations and caveats: Unmutated regions of variants are reportedly targeted by nearly half of spike-specific TCRs. Elevations in Spike-specific TCR breadth and depth followed administration of two AZD1222 doses. Donors, mostly white British, included more females; clonal diversity was possibly underestimated.

Assay used: immunoSEQ multiplex PCR; TCRdb lists only in-frame clones, some missing. The sample lists some 120,000 clones; approximately 90% were seen once. The germline CDR1 and CDR2 sequences are KGHDR and SFDVKD. The CDR3 extends over 16 amino acids. V lost 0 bases, J lost 1 base, and 8 bases lay in between. On this clone: Antigen: not known.

The rearrangement uses TRBV24-1 and TRBJ2-2, with a possible D match to TRBD2 (6 bases). The source was peripheral blood, collected on day 0 of MenACWY control vaccination. This sequence originates from an adult in good health. The DNA for the CDR3 is TGTGCCACCAGTGATTTGCCCGGGGGGAACACCGGGGAGCTGTTTTTT. Its translation: CATSDLPGGNTGELFF.